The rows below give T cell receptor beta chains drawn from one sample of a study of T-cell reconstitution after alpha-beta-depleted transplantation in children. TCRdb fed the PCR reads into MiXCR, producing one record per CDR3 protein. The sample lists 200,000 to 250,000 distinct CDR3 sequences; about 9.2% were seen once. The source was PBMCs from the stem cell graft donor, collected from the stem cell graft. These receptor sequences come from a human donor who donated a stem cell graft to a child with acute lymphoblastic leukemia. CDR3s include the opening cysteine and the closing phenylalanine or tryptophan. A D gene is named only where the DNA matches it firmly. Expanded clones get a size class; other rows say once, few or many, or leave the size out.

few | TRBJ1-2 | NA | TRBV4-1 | CASSQDLRDYTF | TGCGCCAGCAGCCAAGATCTTCGGGACTACACCTTC
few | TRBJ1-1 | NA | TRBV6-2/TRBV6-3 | CASIGGYAAPTEAFF | TGTGCCAGTATAGGAGGTTATGCAGCTCCAACTGAAGCTTTCTTT
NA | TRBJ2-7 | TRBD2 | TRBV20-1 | CSARDLSIRLAGHYEQYF | TGCAGTGCTAGAGATCTTTCTATTCGGCTAGCGGGACATTACGAGCAGTACTTC
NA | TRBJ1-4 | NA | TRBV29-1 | CSVLGLSTNEKLFF | TGCAGCGTTCTGGGGCTATCAACTAATGAAAAACTGTTTTTT
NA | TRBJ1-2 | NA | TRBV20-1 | CSANKGPTYGYTF | TGCAGTGCTAATAAGGGACCAACCTATGGCTACACCTTC
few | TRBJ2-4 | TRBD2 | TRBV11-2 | CASSLYLADIILAKNIQYF | TGTGCCAGCAGCCTCTATCTAGCGGATATCATTCTAGCCAAAAACATTCAGTACTTC
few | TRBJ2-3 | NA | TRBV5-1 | CASSGRGDFTDTQYF | TGCGCCAGCAGCGGGAGGGGGGACTTCACAGATACGCAGTATTTT
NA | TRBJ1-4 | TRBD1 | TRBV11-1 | CASSFGQGAEKLFF | TGTGCCAGCAGCTTCGGACAGGGGGCAGAAAAACTGTTTTTT
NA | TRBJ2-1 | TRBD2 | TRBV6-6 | CASRGAGDNEQFF | TGTGCCAGCAGGGGTGCGGGGGACAATGAGCAGTTCTTC
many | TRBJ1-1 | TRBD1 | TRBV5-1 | CASSVDRGRTEAFF | TGCGCCAGCAGCGTGGACAGGGGGCGAACTGAAGCTTTCTTT
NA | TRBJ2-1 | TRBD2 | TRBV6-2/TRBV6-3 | CASSYGLAGVTSSYNEQFF | TGTGCCAGCAGTTACGGGTTAGCGGGGGTTACAAGCTCCTACAATGAGCAGTTCTTC
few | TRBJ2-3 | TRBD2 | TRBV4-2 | CASSQGSGGAFTDTQYF | TGTGCCAGCAGCCAGGGGAGCGGGGGGGCCTTTACAGATACGCAGTATTTT
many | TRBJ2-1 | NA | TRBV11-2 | CASSLLEQGGNEQFF | TGTGCCAGCAGCTTACTCGAACAGGGTGGCAATGAGCAGTTCTTC
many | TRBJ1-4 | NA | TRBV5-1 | CASSLVGPEEKLFF | TGCGCCAGCAGCCTGGTGGGTCCGGAAGAAAAACTGTTTTTT
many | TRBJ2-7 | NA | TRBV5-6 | CASSLGGATYEQYF | TGTGCCAGCAGCTTGGGGGGGGCAACCTACGAGCAGTACTTC
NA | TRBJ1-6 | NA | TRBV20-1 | CSARLSSYNSPLHF | TGCAGTGCTAGATTGAGCTCCTATAATTCACCCCTCCACTTT
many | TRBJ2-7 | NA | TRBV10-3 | CAISGQSHEQYF | TGTGCCATCAGTGGACAGAGCCACGAGCAGTACTTC
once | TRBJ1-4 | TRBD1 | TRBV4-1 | CASSQDRDRPNEKLFF | TGCGCCAGCAGCCAAGACCGGGACAGACCTAATGAAAAACTGTTTTTT
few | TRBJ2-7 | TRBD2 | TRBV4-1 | CASSQAGAGSSYEQYF | TGCGCCAGCAGCCAAGCAGGAGCGGGGAGCTCCTACGAGCAGTACTTC
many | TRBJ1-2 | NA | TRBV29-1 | CSVGDGYTF | TGCAGCGTTGGGGACGGCTACACCTTC
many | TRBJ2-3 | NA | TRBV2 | CASRMTDTQYF | TGTGCCAGCAGAATGACAGATACGCAGTATTTT
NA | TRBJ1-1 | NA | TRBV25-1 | CASSTGTEAFF | TGTGCCAGCAGCACGGGGACTGAAGCTTTCTTT
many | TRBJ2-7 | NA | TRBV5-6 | CASTTGNRWEQYF | TGTGCCAGCACCACAGGTAATAGATGGGAGCAGTACTTC
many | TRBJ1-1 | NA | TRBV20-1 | CSAPREQTEAFF | TGCAGTGCCCCCCGCGAACAGACTGAAGCTTTCTTT
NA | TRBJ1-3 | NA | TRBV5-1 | CASSSRVGNTIYF | TGCGCCAGCAGCTCCAGGGTTGGAAACACCATATATTTT
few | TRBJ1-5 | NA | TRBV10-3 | CAISSGPNQPQHF | TGTGCCATCAGCTCAGGCCCCAATCAGCCCCAGCATTTT
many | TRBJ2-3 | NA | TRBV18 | CASSPRGALSTDTQYF | TGTGCCAGCTCACCAAGGGGGGCCCTGAGCACAGATACGCAGTATTTT